The next 4 T cell receptor beta chains were all read from a single sample in a study of shared clonotypes between healthy human individuals. TCRdb's table, derived via immunoSEQ multiplex PCR, lists solely in-frame clones and lacks some. The data show roughly 510,000 clones, about 75% seen once. Material: PBMCs. These receptors all come from a woman between 40 and 50 years old in good health. Some clones in this sample may be carry-over from other donors' samples.

The CDR3 protein is CASSFRQGNTEAFF. The CDR3 region has the DNA TGTGCCAGCAGTTTCAGGCAGGGGAACACTGAAGCTTTCTTT. The gene calls are TRBV6-5 and TRBJ1-1; D is perhaps TRBD1 (5 bases). V lost 4 bases to trimming and J lost 1 base, with 10 bases between them. Per germline, CDR1 MNHEY and CDR2 SVGAGI. The CDR3 length is 14 residues.

This clone has a handful of counts. The chain uses TRBV6-5 and TRBJ1-2, with D tentatively TRBD1 (5 bases). The CDR3 has 12 amino acids. Germline V CDR1 and CDR2: MNHEY, SVGAGI. V dropped 8 bases and J dropped 8 bases, with 15 bases sitting between them. CDR3 coding DNA: TGTGCCAGCGGGGGTCCGGGGCTGGGCTACACCTTC. Its protein product is CASGGPGLGYTF.

The rearrangement joins TRBV7-6 to TRBJ2-3, with 9 bases aligning to TRBD1. The CDR3 covers 16 residues. CDR1 SGHVS and CDR2 FNYEAQ come from the germline V gene. Trimming cost V 5 bases and J 4 bases; bases outside gene matches: 10. CDR3 amino acids: CASSPRGQGGADTQYF. CDR3 sequence (DNA): TGTGCCAGCAGCCCCCGGGGACAGGGTGGAGCAGATACGCAGTATTTT.

The chain employs TRBV7-9 and TRBJ1-2, with 8 positions matching TRBD1. The J segment lost 8 bases and the V segment lost 5 bases, leaving 10 bases of the junction unmatched. This CDR3 is built from 14 residues. From germline, CDR1 is SEHNR and CDR2 FQNEAQ (reference sequence). CDR3 bases: TGTGCCAGCAGCGAACCGGGACAGGTCTGGGGCTACACCTTC. Amino acid sequence: CASSEPGQVWGYTF.